These T cell receptor beta chains were read from a single sample in a study of shared clonotypes between healthy human individuals. Assay used: immunoSEQ multiplex PCR; TCRdb lists only in-frame clones, some missing. This table holds over 950,000 clones, 60% to 85% found once. The material sequenced was memory CD4+ T cells from PBMCs. The receptors stem from a young man in good health. Some clones in this sample may be carry-over from other donors' samples. Both conserved end residues are part of each CDR3. Fields, in order: V gene, J gene, clone size, D gene, CDR3 DNA, CDR3 protein. D genes are given only for firm matches. Only some rows state a clone size, as once, few, many or a class for expanded clones.

TRBV2	TRBJ2-3	-	TRBD2	TGTGCCAGCACCCTAGCCTCGACTAGCGGGATGGGTACAGATACGCAGTATTTT	CASTLASTSGMGTDTQYF
TRBV19	TRBJ2-2	-	TRBD1	TGTGCCACCAGGACAGGGGGCACGTTGGCCGGGGAGCTGTTTTTT	CATRTGGTLAGELFF
TRBV27	TRBJ2-1	once	TRBD2	TGTGCCAGCAGTTCACGCAGCGGGAGGGTTTCCAATGAGCAGTTCTTC	CASSSRSGRVSNEQFF
TRBV18	TRBJ2-7	once	-	TGTGCCAGCTCGGTAGGGGGGAGCGCCTCCTACGAGCAGTACTTC	CASSVGGSASYEQYF
TRBV7-9	TRBJ2-2	-	TRBD1	TGTGCCAGCAGCTTAAGGGGGCCGGACACCGGGGAGCTGTTTTTT	CASSLRGPDTGELFF
TRBV27	TRBJ2-5	-	-	TGTGCCAGCGCTCGGACAGACTGGGGGGAGACCCAGTACTTC	CASARTDWGETQYF
TRBV28	TRBJ2-5	-	-	TGTGCCAGCTCAACAGGGGGGGGGACCCAGTACTTC	CASSTGGGTQYF
TRBV6-1	TRBJ2-7	-	-	TGTGCCAGCGGGACCGGGACTCCGAGCTCCTACGAGCAGTACTTC	CASGTGTPSSYEQYF
TRBV11-1	TRBJ2-7	-	-	TGTGCCAGCAGCTTTTCCCCTCCCGGGACGGTTTCGTCGGAGCAGTACTTC	CASSFSPPGTVSSEQYF
TRBV9	TRBJ2-2	few	-	TGTGCCAGCAGCATCCGGGACTTAAACACCGGGGAGCTGTTTTTT	CASSIRDLNTGELFF
TRBV6-5	TRBJ1-2	once	-	TGTGCCAGCAGTTACTCGTCCAGGTTTAACTATGGCTACACCTTC	CASSYSSRFNYGYTF
TRBV28	TRBJ2-5	-	-	TGTGCCAGCACCGGAGGGGGGGTTCGCAAGACCCAGTACTTC	CASTGGGVRKTQYF
TRBV11-3	TRBJ2-7	-	TRBD2	TGTGCCAGCAGCCGCGGGAGCGGCTCCTACGAGCAGTACTTC	CASSRGSGSYEQYF
TRBV9	TRBJ2-7	-	TRBD2	TGTGCCAGCAGCGTAGCTCGTACTAGCGGGAGCTACGAGCAGTACTTC	CASSVARTSGSYEQYF
TRBV6-1	TRBJ1-3	few	-	TGTGCCAGCAGTGCCTACAGGGTTAACACTGGAAACACCATATATTTT	CASSAYRVNTGNTIYF
TRBV5-1	TRBJ2-5	-	-	TGCGCCAGCAGCTTGGGGGTTAGCGCGAACCAAGAGACCCAGTACTTC	CASSLGVSANQETQYF
TRBV18	TRBJ2-6	-	-	TGTGCCAGCTCATATGTGGGGTCTGGGGCCAACGTCCTGACTTTC	CASSYVGSGANVLTF
TRBV6-5	TRBJ2-7	-	-	TGTGCCAGCAGTCCTTCCTACGGGGCCTTACGCGAGCAGTACTTC	CASSPSYGALREQYF
TRBV19	TRBJ2-3	-	-	TGTGCCAGTAGTTGGGGCAAAGAAGATACGCAGTATTTT	CASSWGKEDTQYF
TRBV4-1	TRBJ2-1	-	-	TGCGCCAGCAGCCATTCACGCATCCGGACCTACAATGAGCAGTTCTTC	CASSHSRIRTYNEQFF
TRBV9	TRBJ2-1	few	-	TGTGCCAGCAGCGTGGACAGATTCTACAATGAGCAGTTCTTC	CASSVDRFYNEQFF
TRBV5-6	TRBJ2-5	-	TRBD2	TGTGCCAGCAGCTTGATTCCTAGCGGGTCTCTAAAGACCCAGTACTTC	CASSLIPSGSLKTQYF
TRBV12-5	TRBJ2-5	-	TRBD2	TGTGCTAGTGGTTTAGGGCTAGCGGGAGTCGGAGAGACCCAGTACTTC	CASGLGLAGVGETQYF
TRBV6-1	TRBJ2-7	-	-	TGTGCCAGCAGTGACCTGACAGTCGCCTACGAGCAGTACTTC	CASSDLTVAYEQYF
TRBV29-1	TRBJ2-7	-	TRBD1	TGCAGCGTTGAAACAGGGGGCGTGGACGAGCAGTACTTC	CSVETGGVDEQYF
TRBV7-9	TRBJ1-5	-	-	TGTGCCAGCCAAGGGAATGGGCAGGGGCTGAATCAGCCCCAGCATTTT	CASQGNGQGLNQPQHF
TRBV7-2	TRBJ1-5	-	TRBD1	TGTGCCAGCAGCTTAGCCGGGACAGGGGAGGGTCAGCCCCAGCATTTT	CASSLAGTGEGQPQHF
TRBV9	TRBJ2-5	-	-	TGTGCCAGCAGCGTAGCTATCAGAGGCGGGGAGACCCAGTACTTC	CASSVAIRGGETQYF
TRBV18	TRBJ1-2	-	TRBD1	TGTGCCAGCTCGCTGGTTAGACAGGGGGCTTATGGCTACACCTTC	CASSLVRQGAYGYTF
TRBV7-2	TRBJ2-1	-	-	TGTGCCAGCAGCCTGTCTCGGTCCAACAATGAGCAGTTCTTC	CASSLSRSNNEQFF
TRBV7-2	TRBJ2-7	-	-	TGTGCCAGCAGCCCTGACAGGAACCGATACTACGAGCAGTACTTC	CASSPDRNRYYEQYF
TRBV6-5	TRBJ1-1	-	TRBD1	TGTGCCAGCAGTTACGGGGCAGGGGGAGCGTACACTGAAGCTTTCTTT	CASSYGAGGAYTEAFF
TRBV5-4	TRBJ2-5	-	TRBD2	TGTGCCAGCAGCCTATCTAGCGGGAGTGGGGGGGAGACCCAGTACTTC	CASSLSSGSGGETQYF
TRBV7-2	TRBJ2-1	-	-	TGTGCCAGCAGCTTAGGAGTGCAGCTCCCCTACAATGAGCAGTTCTTC	CASSLGVQLPYNEQFF
TRBV6-1	TRBJ2-7	-	-	TGTGCCAGCAGCTTCGATATACAGCATCCGTACTTC	CASSFDIQHPYF
TRBV29-1	TRBJ1-1	-	-	TGCAGCGTTGCGCACAGCATGAACACTGAAGCTTTCTTT	CSVAHSMNTEAFF
TRBV4-1	TRBJ1-2	-	-	TGCGCCAGCAGCCAAGTTCGTGGGGAGTTAAACACCTTC	CASSQVRGELNTF
TRBV11-2	TRBJ2-1	-	TRBD2	TGTGCCAGCAGCCAAATTAGGGGATCGGGAGGTATCGGTGAGCAGTTCTTC	CASSQIRGSGGIGEQFF
TRBV14	TRBJ2-7	-	TRBD2	TGTGCCAGCAGCCAATTACACTCGGGACTAGCCTACGAGCAGTACTTC	CASSQLHSGLAYEQYF
TRBV5-1	TRBJ2-5	once	TRBD1	TGCGCCAGCAGCTTAGGGACAGGGCGGGAGACCCAGTACTTC	CASSLGTGRETQYF
TRBV28	TRBJ1-5	once	-	TGTGCCAGCAGCCAGGGAAATCAGCCCCAGCATTTT	CASSQGNQPQHF
TRBV6-6	TRBJ2-1	few	TRBD1	TGTGCCAGCATGGGGACAGCCTACAATGAGCAGTTCTTC	CASMGTAYNEQFF
TRBV7-2	TRBJ1-5	-	-	TGTGCCAGCAGCTTCGGGGGCGATCAGCCCCAGCATTTT	CASSFGGDQPQHF
TRBV11-3	TRBJ2-1	-	TRBD2	TGTGCCAGCAGCTTAGTTGTGGGAGGGCTAACTGAGCAGTTCTTC	CASSLVVGGLTEQFF
TRBV7-2	TRBJ1-4	-	-	TGTGCCAGCAGCCTACAACCCGTGGCCGGGATATTTTATGAAAAACTGTTCTTT	CASSLQPVAGIFYEKLFF
TRBV18	TRBJ2-2	-	-	TGTGCCAGCTCACCGAATACGGGTTCTGGCGGGGAGCTGTTTTTT	CASSPNTGSGGELFF
TRBV11-3	TRBJ1-1	once	-	TGTGCCAGCAGCTTAGAGGGCAACACTGAAGCTTTCTTT	CASSLEGNTEAFF
TRBV9	TRBJ2-5	-	TRBD1	TGTGCCAGCAGCGCAACAGGGGGCTGGGAGACCCAGTACTTC	CASSATGGWETQYF
TRBV30	TRBJ1-1	-	-	TGTGCCTGGAGTGGGCAGAAGAACACTGAAGCTTTCTTT	CAWSGQKNTEAFF
TRBV2	TRBJ1-2	-	-	TGTGCCAGCAGTAAAGCTTATGGCTACACCTTC	CASSKAYGYTF
TRBV7-9	TRBJ2-6	-	TRBD1	TGTGCCAGCAGCTTAGCGCTTGGACAGGTGAACTCTGGGGCCAACGTCCTGACTTTC	CASSLALGQVNSGANVLTF